This T cell receptor beta chain comes out of a study of blood T cell repertoires in COVID-19. At the level of the study: Sources were T cells, B-cell-depleted T cells, or PBMCs; the material itself was cDNA or gDNA.

V was pared by 2 bases and J by 9 bases, with 11 bases between. CDR1 SNHLY and CDR2 FYNNEI come from the germline V gene. CDR3 length: 12 residues. Measured with immunoSEQ multiplex PCR; TCRdb has only the in-frame clones, and not every one. Altogether around 90,000 clones are present, around four fifths being singletons, with the ten largest covering roughly 12%. This sequence joins TRBV2 and TRBJ2-7; D is undetermined. Specimen: peripheral blood. The TCR sequence derives from a woman between 65 and 79 years old with active or convalescent COVID-19. CDR3 region: CASSEIVLRQYF. DNA of the CDR3: TGTGCCAGCAGTGAAATAGTCTTGAGGCAGTACTTC.